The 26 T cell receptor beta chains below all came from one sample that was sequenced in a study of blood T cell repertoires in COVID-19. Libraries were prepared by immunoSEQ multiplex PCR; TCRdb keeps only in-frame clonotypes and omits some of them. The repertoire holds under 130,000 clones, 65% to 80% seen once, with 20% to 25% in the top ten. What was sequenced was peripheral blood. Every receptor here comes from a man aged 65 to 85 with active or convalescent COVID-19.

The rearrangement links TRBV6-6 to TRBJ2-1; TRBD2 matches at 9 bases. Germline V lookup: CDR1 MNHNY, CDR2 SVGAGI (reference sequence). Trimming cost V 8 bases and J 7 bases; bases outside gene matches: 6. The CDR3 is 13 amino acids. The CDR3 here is CASSRGGANEQFF. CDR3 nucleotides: TGTGCCAGCTCTCGCGGGGGGGCAAATGAGCAGTTCTTC.

CDR3 sequence (DNA): TGTGCCAGCAGTGAATATTCAGGGGGCATCACTGAAGCTTTCTTT. This gives the protein CASSEYSGGITEAFF. The chain couples TRBV25-1 to TRBJ1-1; TRBD1 matches at 8 bases. With 0 bases clipped from V and 4 bases from J, the junction kept 4 bases outside the gene matches. CDR3 length: 15 amino acids. CDR1 is MGHDK, CDR2 SYGVNS, per germline.

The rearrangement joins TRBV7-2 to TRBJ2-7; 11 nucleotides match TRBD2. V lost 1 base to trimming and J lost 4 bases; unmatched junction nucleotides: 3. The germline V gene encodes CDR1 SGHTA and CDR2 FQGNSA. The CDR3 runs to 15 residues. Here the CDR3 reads CASSLVAGGVYEQYF. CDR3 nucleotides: TGTGCCAGCAGCTTAGTAGCGGGAGGGGTGTACGAGCAGTACTTC.

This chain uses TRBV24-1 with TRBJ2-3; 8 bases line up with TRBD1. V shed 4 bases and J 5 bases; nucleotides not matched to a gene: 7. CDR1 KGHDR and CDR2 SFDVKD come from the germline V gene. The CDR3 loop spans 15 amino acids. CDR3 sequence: CATSDRRTGIDTQYF. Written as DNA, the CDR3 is TGTGCCACCAGTGACCGACGGACAGGGATAGATACGCAGTATTTT.

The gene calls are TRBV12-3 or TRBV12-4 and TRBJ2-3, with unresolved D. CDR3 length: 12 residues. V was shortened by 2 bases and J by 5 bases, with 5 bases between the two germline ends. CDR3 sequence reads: CASSLPGDTQYF. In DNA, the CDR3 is TGTGCCAGCAGTTTACCGGGAGATACGCAGTATTTT.

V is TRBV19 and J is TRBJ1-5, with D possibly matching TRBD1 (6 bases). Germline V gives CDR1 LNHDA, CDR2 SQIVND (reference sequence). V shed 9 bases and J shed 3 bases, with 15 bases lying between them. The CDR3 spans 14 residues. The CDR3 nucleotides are TGTGCCAGCCTGGACAGCCAACCCAATCAGCCCCAGCATTTT. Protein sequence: CASLDSQPNQPQHF. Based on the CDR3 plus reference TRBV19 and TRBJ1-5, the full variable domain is DGGITQSPKYLFRKEGQNVTLSCEQNLNHDAMYWYRQDPGQGLRLIYYSQIVNDFQKGDIAEGYSVSREKKESFPLTVTSAQKNPTAFYLCASLDSQPNQPQHFGDGTRLSIL.

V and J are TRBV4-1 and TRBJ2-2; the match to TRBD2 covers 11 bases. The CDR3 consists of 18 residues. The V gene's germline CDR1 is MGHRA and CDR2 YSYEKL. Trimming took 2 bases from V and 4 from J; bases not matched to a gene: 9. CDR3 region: CASSQFFSGGAATGELFF. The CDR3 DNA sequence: TGCGCCAGCAGCCAATTTTTTAGCGGGGGGGCCGCCACCGGGGAGCTGTTTTTT.

Here the CDR3 reads CASSLGGLSHSGANVLTF. In DNA form, the CDR3 reads TGTGCCAGCAGTTTAGGGGGCCTATCTCACTCTGGGGCCAACGTCCTGACTTTC. The V call is TRBV27, the J call TRBJ2-6; D might be TRBD1 (6 bases). The CDR3 length is 18 residues. CDR1 and CDR2 (germline): MNHEY, SMNVEV (reference sequence). Trimming shortened V by 2 bases and J by 0 bases, and 14 bases separated the two germline ends.

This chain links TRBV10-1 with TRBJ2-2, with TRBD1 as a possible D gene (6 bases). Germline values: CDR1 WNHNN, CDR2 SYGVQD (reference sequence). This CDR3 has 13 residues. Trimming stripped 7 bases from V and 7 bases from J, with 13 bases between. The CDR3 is CASTTGTGGELFF. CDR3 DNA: TGCGCCAGCACCACAGGGACGGGCGGGGAGCTGTTTTTT.

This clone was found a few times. DNA for the CDR3: TGTGCCAGCAGTGAAGCAATGCGTGGTGGCTACACCTTC. Translating it yields CASSEAMRGGYTF. V is TRBV6-1 and J is TRBJ1-2; D remains unclear. The CDR3 has 13 amino acids. Germline CDR1 is MNHNS and CDR2 is SASEGT. The V end lost 0 bases, the J end lost 7 bases, and 9 bases lay between the germline ends.

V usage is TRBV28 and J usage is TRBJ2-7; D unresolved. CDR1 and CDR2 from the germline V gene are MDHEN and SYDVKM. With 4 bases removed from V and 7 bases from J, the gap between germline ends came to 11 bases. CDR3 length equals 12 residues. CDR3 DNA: TGTGCCAGCAGTTCTGGCCCTTGGGAGCAGTACTTC. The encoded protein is CASSSGPWEQYF.

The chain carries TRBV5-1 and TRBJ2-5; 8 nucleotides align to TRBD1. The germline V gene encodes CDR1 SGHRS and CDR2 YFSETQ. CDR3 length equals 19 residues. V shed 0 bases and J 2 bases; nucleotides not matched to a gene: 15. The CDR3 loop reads CASSLAGLTAGTGQETQYF. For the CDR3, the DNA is TGCGCCAGCAGCTTGGCCGGGTTGACCGCCGGGACAGGTCAAGAGACCCAGTACTTC.

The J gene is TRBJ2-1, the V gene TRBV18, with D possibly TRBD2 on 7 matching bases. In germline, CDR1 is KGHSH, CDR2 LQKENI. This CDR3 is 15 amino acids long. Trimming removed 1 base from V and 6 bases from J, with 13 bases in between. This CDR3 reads CASSPQRGASNEQFF. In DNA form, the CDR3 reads TGTGCCAGCTCACCACAACGGGGGGCGAGCAATGAGCAGTTCTTC.

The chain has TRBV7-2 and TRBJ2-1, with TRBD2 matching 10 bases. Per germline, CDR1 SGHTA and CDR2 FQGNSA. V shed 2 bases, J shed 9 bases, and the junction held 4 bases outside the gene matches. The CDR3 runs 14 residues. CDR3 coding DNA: TGTGCCAGCAGCTTAATGCTAGCGGGAGTTGAGCAGTTCTTC. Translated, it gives CASSLMLAGVEQFF.

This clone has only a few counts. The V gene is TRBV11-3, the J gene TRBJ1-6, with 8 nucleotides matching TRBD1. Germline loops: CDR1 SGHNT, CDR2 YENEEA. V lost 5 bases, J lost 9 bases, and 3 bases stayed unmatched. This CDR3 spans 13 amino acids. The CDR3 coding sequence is TGTGCCAGCAGCCAAACAGGGGGTTCACCCCTCCACTTT. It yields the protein CASSQTGGSPLHF.

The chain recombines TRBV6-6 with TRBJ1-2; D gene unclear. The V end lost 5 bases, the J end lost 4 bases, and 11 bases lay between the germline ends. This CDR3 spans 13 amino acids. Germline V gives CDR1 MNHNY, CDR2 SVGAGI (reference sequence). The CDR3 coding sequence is TGTGCCAGCAGTCAAGACACCTTCTATGGCTACACCTTC. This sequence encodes CASSQDTFYGYTF.

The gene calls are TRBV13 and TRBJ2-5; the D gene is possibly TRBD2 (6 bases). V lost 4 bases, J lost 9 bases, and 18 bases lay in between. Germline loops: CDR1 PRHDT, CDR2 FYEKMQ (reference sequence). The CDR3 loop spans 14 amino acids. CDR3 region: CASSSGRGGAAQYF. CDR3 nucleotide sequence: TGTGCCAGCAGCTCGGGACGGGGCGGGGCGGCCCAGTACTTC.

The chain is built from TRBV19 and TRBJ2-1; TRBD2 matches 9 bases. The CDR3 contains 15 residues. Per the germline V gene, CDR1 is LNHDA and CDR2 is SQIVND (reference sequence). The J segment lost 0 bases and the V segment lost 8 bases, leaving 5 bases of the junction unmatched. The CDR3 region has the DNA TGTGCCAGTTCCCTAGCGGGAAGCTCCTACAATGAGCAGTTCTTC. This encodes CASSLAGSSYNEQFF.

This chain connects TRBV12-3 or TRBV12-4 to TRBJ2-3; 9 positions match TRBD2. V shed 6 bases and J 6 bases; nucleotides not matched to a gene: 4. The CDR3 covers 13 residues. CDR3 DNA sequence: TGTGCCAGCAGGGCTAGCGGGATGGATACGCAGTATTTT. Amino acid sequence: CASRASGMDTQYF.

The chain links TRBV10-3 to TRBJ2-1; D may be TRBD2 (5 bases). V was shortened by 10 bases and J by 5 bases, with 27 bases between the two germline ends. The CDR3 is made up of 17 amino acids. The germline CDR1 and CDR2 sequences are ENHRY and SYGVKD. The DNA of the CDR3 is TGTGCCACCCAACGACCGCCCGGCGGAGGTAGAGACAATGAGCAGTTCTTC. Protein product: CATQRPPGGGRDNEQFF.

CDR3 protein: CASSYRGQGRSYGYTF. DNA for the CDR3: TGTGCCAGCAGTTACCGCGGACAGGGGCGTTCCTATGGCTACACCTTC. This rearrangement joins TRBV6-2 or TRBV6-3 to TRBJ1-2; 9 bases fit TRBD1. Trimming cost V 2 bases and J 4 bases; bases outside gene matches: 8. The CDR3 covers 16 residues. The germline CDR1 and CDR2 sequences are MNHEY and SVGEGT.

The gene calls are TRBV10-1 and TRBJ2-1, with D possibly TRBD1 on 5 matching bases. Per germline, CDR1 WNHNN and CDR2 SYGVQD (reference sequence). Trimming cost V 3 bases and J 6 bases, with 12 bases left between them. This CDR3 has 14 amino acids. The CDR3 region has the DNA TGCGCCAGCAGTGATTCAAGGGGAAGCAATGAGCAGTTCTTC. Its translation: CASSDSRGSNEQFF.

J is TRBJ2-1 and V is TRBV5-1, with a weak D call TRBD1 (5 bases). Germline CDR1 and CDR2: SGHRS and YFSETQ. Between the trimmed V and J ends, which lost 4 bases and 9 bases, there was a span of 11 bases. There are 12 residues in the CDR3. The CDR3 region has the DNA TGCGCCAGCAGCGAGCAGGGCTTTGAGCAGTTCTTC. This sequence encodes CASSEQGFEQFF.

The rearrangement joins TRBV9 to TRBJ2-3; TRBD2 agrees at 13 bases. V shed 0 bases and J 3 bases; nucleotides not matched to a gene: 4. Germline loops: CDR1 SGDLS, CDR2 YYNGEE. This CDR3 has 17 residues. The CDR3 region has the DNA TGTGCCAGCAGCGTAGCGCCGGGACTAGCGGGGACAGATACGCAGTATTTT. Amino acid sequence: CASSVAPGLAGTDTQYF.

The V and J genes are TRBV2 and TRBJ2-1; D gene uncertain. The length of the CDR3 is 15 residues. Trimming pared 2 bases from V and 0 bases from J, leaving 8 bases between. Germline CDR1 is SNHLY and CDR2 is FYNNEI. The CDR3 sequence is CASSETTSSYNEQFF. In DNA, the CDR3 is TGTGCCAGCAGTGAAACTACGAGCTCCTACAATGAGCAGTTCTTC.

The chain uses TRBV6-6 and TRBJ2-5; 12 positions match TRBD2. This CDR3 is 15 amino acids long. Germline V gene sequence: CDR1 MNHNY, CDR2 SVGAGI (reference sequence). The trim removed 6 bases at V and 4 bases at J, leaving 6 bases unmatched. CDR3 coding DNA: TGTGCCAGCAGCCTACCGACTAGCGGGGGAGAGACCCAGTACTTC. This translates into CASSLPTSGGETQYF.